This TCR beta chain was documented in a study of PD-1 blockade in classical Hodgkin lymphoma. On this clone: Its antigen remains unknown.

Libraries were prepared by immunoSEQ multiplex PCR; TCRdb keeps only in-frame clonotypes and omits some of them. The sample lists around 35,000 clones, 88% occurring once. Every patient was affected by relapse after autologous stem cell transplantation, while exposure to brentuximab vedotin was not uniform. The CDR3 runs to 16 residues. Germline V gene lookup returns CDR1 KGHSH and CDR2 LQKENI. V shed 3 bases, J shed 5 bases, and the junction held 9 bases outside the gene matches. Study-level findings and limits: The study found that TCR diversity rose significantly by C4D1 in CD4+ but not CD8+ cells.

This chain joins TRBV18 and TRBJ2-1, with 8 bases identical to TRBD2. The receptor's source is a human donor with classical Hodgkin lymphoma. The sample in question was peripheral blood mononuclear cells (PBMCs), obtained before the second cycle of nivolumab. In DNA form, the CDR3 reads TGTGCCAGCTCACCCAATCGACTAGCGAAAGACAATGAGCAGTTCTTC. Translation gives CASSPNRLAKDNEQFF.